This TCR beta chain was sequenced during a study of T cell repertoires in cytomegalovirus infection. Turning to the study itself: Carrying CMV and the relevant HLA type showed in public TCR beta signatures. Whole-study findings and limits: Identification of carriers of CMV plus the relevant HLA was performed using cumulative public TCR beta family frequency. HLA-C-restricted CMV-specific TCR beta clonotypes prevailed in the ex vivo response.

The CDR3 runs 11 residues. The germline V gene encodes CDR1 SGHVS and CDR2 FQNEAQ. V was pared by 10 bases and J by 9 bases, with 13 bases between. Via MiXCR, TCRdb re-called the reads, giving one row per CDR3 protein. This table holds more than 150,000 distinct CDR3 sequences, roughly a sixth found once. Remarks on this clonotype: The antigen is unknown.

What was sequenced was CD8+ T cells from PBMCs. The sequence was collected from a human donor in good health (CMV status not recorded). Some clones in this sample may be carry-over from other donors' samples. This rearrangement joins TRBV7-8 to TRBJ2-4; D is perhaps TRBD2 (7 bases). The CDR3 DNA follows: TGTGCCACTGAGGGGGAGGGCATTCAGTACTTC. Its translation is CATEGEGIQYF.